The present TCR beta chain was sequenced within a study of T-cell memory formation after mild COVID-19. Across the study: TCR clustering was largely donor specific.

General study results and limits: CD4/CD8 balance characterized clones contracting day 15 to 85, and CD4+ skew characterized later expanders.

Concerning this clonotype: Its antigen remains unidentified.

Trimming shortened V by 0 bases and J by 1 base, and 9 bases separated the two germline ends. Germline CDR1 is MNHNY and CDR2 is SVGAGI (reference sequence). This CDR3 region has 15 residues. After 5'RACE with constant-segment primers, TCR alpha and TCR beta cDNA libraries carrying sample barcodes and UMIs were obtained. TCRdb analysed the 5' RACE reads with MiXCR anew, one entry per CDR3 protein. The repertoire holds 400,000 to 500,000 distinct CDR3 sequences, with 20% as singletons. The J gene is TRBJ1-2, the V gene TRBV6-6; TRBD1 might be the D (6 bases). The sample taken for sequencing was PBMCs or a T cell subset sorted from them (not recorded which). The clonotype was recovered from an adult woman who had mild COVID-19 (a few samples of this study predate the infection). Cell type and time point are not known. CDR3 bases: TGTGCCAGCAGTTACTCCCGGACAGATAACTATGGCTACACCTTC. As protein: CASSYSRTDNYGYTF.